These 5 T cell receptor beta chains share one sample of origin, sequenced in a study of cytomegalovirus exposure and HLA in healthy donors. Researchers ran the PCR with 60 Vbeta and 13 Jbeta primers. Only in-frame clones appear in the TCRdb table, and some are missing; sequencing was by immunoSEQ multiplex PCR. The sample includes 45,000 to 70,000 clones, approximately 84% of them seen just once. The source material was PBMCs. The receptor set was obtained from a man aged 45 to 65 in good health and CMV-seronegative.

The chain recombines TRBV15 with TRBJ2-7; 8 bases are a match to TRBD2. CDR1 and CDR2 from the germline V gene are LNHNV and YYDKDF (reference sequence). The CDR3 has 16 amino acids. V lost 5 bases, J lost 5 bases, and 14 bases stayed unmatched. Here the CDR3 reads CATSPGGVPEEDEQYF. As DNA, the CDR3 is TGTGCCACCAGCCCCGGGGGGGTCCCCGAGGAAGACGAGCAGTACTTC.

CDR3 loop: CAISPSTGGDGYTF. CDR3 bases: TGTGCCATCAGTCCCTCGACAGGGGGCGATGGCTACACCTTC. The V gene is TRBV10-3, the J gene TRBJ1-2; 10 nucleotides match TRBD1. Germline CDR1 reads ENHRY; CDR2 reads SYGVKD. The CDR3 contains 14 residues. Losses at the gene ends were 5 bases for V and 6 bases for J; bases not matched to a gene: 6.

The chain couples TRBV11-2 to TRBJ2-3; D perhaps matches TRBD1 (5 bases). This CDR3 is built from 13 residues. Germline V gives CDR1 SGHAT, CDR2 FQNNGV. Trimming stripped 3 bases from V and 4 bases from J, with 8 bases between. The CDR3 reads CASSFDSPDTQYF. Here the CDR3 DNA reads TGTGCCAGCAGCTTCGACAGCCCAGATACGCAGTATTTT.

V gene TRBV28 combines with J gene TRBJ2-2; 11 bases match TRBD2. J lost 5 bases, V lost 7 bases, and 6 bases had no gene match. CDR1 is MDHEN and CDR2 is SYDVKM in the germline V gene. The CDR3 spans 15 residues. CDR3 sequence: CASKPSGGSTGELFF. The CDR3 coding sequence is TGTGCCAGCAAACCTAGCGGGGGGTCGACCGGGGAGCTGTTTTTT.

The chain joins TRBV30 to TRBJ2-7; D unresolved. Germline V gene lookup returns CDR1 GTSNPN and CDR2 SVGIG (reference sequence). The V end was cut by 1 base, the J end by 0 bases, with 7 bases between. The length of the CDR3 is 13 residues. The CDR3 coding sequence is TGTGCCTGGAGTGATCTGTTCTCCTACGAGCAGTACTTC. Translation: CAWSDLFSYEQYF.